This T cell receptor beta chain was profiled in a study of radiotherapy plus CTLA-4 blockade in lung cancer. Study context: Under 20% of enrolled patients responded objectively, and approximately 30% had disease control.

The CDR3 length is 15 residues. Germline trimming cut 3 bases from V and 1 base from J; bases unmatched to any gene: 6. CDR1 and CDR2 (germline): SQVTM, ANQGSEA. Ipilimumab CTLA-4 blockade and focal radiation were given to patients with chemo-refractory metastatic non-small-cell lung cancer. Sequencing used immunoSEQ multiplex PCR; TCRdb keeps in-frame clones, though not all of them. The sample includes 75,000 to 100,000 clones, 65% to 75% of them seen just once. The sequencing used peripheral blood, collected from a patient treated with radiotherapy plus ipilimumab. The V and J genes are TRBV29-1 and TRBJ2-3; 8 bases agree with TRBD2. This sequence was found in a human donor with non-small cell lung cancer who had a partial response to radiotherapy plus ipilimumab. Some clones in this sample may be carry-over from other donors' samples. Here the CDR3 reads CSVDFAGGRTDTQYF. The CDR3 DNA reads TGCAGCGTTGATTTTGCGGGAGGACGCACAGATACGCAGTATTTT.